These 3 T cell receptor beta chains were all obtained from the same sample, sequenced in a study of T-cell reconstitution after alpha-beta-depleted transplantation in children listed by TCRdb under 2016. Library prep was done by PCR. TCRdb lists the instrument as Illumina HiSeq 2500. TCR library preparation used molecular barcoding, with unique molecular identifiers applied to normalize quantification of the TCRbeta repertoire. Clones were called with MiXCR by TCRdb after fastp trimmed the public reads at Q25, and only in-frame beta chains were retained. Identical CDR3 proteins give one entry, which carries the most common genes and DNA. For this sample there are 350,000 to 500,000 distinct CDR3 sequences; about 40% appear just once. In total, the top ten clones hold under 30% of the sample. The treatment or condition label for this specimen denotes: allogeneic hematopoietic cell transplantation with graft depleted of TCRalphabeta T cells and CD19 B cells.

The input for sequencing was PBMCs, taken before TCRalphabeta/CD19-depleted stem cell transplant. These receptors were obtained from a girl between 2 and 10 years old with aplastic anemia, due to receive a stem cell transplant.

The rearrangement uses TRBV20-1 and TRBJ2-7, with D unresolved. Germline V gene sequence: CDR1 DFQATT, CDR2 SNEGSKA (reference sequence). Trimming took off 2 bases at V and 1 base at J, with 9 bases between the two ends. This CDR3 comprises 13 residues. CDR3 sequence: CSARNRDSYEQYF. Here the CDR3 DNA reads TGCAGTGCTAGAAATAGGGATTCCTACGAGCAGTACTTC.

This clonotype is a singleton in its sample. One end of the junction is discordant with germline, which a read error may explain. The CDR3 sequence is CSARGEAGAIDTQYF. The CDR3 DNA is TGCAGTGCAAGAGGCGAGGCGGGGGCTATAGATACGCAGTATTTT. The chain joins TRBV20-1 to TRBJ2-3; possible D gene TRBD2, 7 bases. This CDR3 contains 15 residues. The germline CDR1 and CDR2 sequences are DFQATT and SNEGSKA (reference sequence).

This clonotype was counted only a few times. V usage is TRBV28 and J usage is TRBJ1-5; no firm D call. This CDR3 spans 15 amino acids. Trimming removed 3 bases at V and 0 bases at J, with 9 bases between. From germline, CDR1 is MDHEN and CDR2 SYDVKM. The CDR3 reads CASSFSGASNQPQHF. Here the CDR3 DNA reads TGTGCCAGCAGTTTTAGCGGAGCTAGCAATCAGCCCCAGCATTTT.